Shown below are 10 T cell receptor beta chains from a single sample sequenced in a study of CD8 T cells in ankylosing spondylitis. MiXCR was run by TCRdb on the 5' RACE reads, yielding one entry per CDR3 protein. The top ten hold roughly 2.5% of the sample, which has under 250,000 distinct CDR3 sequences, about 11% seen once. The specimen sequenced was blood, either unsorted or a sorted T cell fraction (not recorded which). These receptors all stem from a male donor with ankylosing spondylitis or in good health (not recorded which).

This chain's CDR3 is CASRGPGGPNEKLFF. DNA of the CDR3: TGTGCCAGCCGCGGGCCGGGAGGGCCAAATGAAAAACTGTTTTTT. V usage is TRBV12-3 or TRBV12-4 and J usage is TRBJ1-4; D is unresolved. CDR3 length: 15 amino acids. Between the trimmed V and J ends, which lost 8 bases and 5 bases, there was a span of 18 bases.

This clonotype was counted many times. This sequence joins TRBV5-1 and TRBJ1-5; D possibly corresponds to TRBD1 (5 bases). Trimming took 5 bases from V and 15 from J, leaving 21 bases between them. This CDR3 has 13 residues. Germline V gene lookup returns CDR1 SGHRS and CDR2 YFSETQ. CDR3 residues: CASRKGDQGEMHF. CDR3 in DNA: TGCGCCAGCAGAAAGGGAGATCAGGGCGAAATGCATTTT.

This clonotype appeared many times. The chain combines TRBV6-1 with TRBJ1-1; D gene uncertain. CDR1 and CDR2 from the germline V gene are MNHNS and SASEGT. Trimming shortened V by 6 bases and J by 5 bases, and 16 bases separated the two germline ends. The CDR3 runs 14 residues. The CDR3 loop reads CASSTNSARTEAFF. In DNA, the CDR3 is TGTGCCAGCAGCACTAACAGCGCACGTACTGAAGCTTTCTTT.

This clonotype was recorded at least ten times. For the CDR3, the DNA is TGCAGCGTTCTAACCCCGACAGGGAGAGAAGGAGATGAAAAACTGTTTTTT. Protein product: CSVLTPTGREGDEKLFF. The chain combines TRBV29-1 with TRBJ1-4, with 7 positions matching TRBD1. The CDR3 is 17 residues long. J gave up 6 bases and V 5 bases, and 18 bases lay outside the gene matches. In germline, CDR1 is SQVTM, CDR2 ANQGSEA.

V gene TRBV10-3 combines with J gene TRBJ2-5, with D hard to call. The CDR3 is 15 amino acids. Trimming pared 0 bases from V and 0 bases from J, leaving 8 bases between. Germline values: CDR1 ENHRY, CDR2 SYGVKD. The CDR3 sequence: CAISESMGYQETQYF. For the CDR3, the DNA is TGTGCCATCAGTGAGTCTATGGGGTACCAAGAGACCCAGTACTTC.

This sequence joins TRBV11-2 and TRBJ2-7; D not resolved. The CDR3 spans 11 residues. The V and J ends lost 5 bases and 5 bases respectively, with 7 bases between them. CDR1 and CDR2 (germline): SGHAT, FQNNGV. CDR3 sequence: CASSPSDEQYF. The CDR3, as DNA: TGTGCCAGCAGCCCCTCAGACGAGCAGTACTTC.

The chain couples TRBV30 to TRBJ1-3, with TRBD1 matching over 7 bases. In germline, CDR1 is GTSNPN, CDR2 SVGIG (reference sequence). J gave up 1 base and V 3 bases, and 21 bases lay outside the gene matches. The CDR3 has 20 residues. The CDR3 loop is CAWSGFTGDFNRLSGNTIYF. The CDR3 DNA reads as TGTGCCTGGAGCGGCTTCACAGGGGATTTTAATCGGTTATCTGGAAACACCATATATTTT.

This clonotype has ten or more counts. The CDR3 is CASSPGLQQYF. CDR3 in DNA: TGCGCCAGCAGCCCGGGACTGCAGCAGTATTTT. The chain uses TRBV5-1 and TRBJ2-3; tentative D call: TRBD2 (6 bases). Trimming pared 4 bases from V and 11 bases from J, leaving 11 bases between. Per germline, CDR1 SGHRS and CDR2 YFSETQ. CDR3 length equals 11 residues.

This clonotype was observed at least ten times. The chain uses TRBV20-1 and TRBJ2-2; no clear D gene. The CDR3 length is 16 residues. Trimming stripped 0 bases from V and 1 base from J, with 12 bases between. Germline lookup yields CDR1 DFQATT and CDR2 SNEGSKA (reference sequence). DNA of the CDR3: TGCAGTGCTAGAGATCGCCTGGACGGGAACACCGGGGAGCTGTTTTTT. Amino acids: CSARDRLDGNTGELFF.

This clonotype was observed at least ten times. The V gene is TRBV3-1, the J gene TRBJ2-1; D ambiguous. Trimming stripped 1 base from V and 9 bases from J, with 10 bases between. This CDR3 comprises 13 residues. Per germline, CDR1 LGHDT and CDR2 YNNKEL (reference sequence). The CDR3 DNA follows: TGTGCCAGCAGCCAAGGCCGTATGGGTGAGCAGTTCTTC. It codes for CASSQGRMGEQFF.